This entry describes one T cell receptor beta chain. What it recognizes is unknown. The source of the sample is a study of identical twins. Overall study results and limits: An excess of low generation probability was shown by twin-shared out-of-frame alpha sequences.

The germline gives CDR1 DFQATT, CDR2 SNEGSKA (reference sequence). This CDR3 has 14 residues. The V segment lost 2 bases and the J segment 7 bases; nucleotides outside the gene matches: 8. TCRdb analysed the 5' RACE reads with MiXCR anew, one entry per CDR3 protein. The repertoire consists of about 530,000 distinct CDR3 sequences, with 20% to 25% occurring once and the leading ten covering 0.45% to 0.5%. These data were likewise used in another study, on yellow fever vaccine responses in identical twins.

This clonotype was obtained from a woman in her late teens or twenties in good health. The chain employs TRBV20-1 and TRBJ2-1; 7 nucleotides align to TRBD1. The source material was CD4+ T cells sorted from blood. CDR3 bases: TGCAGTGCTAGAAGACAGGGATTTTCAAATGAGCAGTTCTTC. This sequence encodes CSARRQGFSNEQFF.